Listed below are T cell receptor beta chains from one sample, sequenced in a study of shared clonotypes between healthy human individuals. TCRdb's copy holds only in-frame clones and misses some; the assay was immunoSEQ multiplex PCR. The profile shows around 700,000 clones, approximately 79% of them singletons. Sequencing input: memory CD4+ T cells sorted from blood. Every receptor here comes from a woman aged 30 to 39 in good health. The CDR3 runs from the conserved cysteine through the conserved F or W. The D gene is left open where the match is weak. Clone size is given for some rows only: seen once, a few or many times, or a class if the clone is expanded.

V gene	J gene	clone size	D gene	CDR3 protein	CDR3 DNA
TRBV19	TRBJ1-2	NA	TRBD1	CASTIGGTGANYGYTF	TGTGCCAGTACCATAGGAGGGACAGGGGCTAACTATGGCTACACCTTC
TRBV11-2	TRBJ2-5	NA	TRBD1	CASSYKTGGETQYF	TGTGCCAGCAGCTACAAGACAGGGGGGGAGACCCAGTACTTC
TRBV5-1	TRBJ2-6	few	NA	CATTKGGGTGANVLTF	TGCGCCACTACCAAGGGTGGCGGGACTGGGGCCAACGTCCTGACTTTC
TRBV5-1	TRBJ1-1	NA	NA	CASTQDTEAFF	TGCGCCAGCACTCAGGACACTGAAGCTTTCTTT
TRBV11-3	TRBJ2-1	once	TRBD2	CASSTGTSGRYNEQFF	TGTGCCAGCAGCACCGGGACTAGCGGGAGGTACAATGAGCAGTTCTTC
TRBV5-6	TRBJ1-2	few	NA	CASSPRDGENYGYTF	TGTGCCAGCAGCCCCAGGGACGGGGAAAACTATGGCTACACCTTC
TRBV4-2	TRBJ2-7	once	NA	CASSSGRTHEQYF	TGTGCCAGCAGTTCAGGGCGGACCCACGAGCAGTACTTC
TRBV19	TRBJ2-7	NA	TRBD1	CASRPADRESGGQYF	TGTGCCAGTAGGCCGGCGGACAGGGAAAGTGGAGGGCAGTACTTC
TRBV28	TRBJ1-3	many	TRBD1	CASSPPGQYSGNTIYF	TGTGCCAGCAGTCCACCGGGACAGTACTCTGGAAACACCATATATTTT
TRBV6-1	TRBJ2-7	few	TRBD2	CASSAREGSSYEQYF	TGTGCCAGCAGTGCAAGGGAGGGGAGCTCCTACGAGCAGTACTTC
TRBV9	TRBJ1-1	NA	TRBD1	CASSTRQGSEAFF	TGTGCCAGCAGCACACGACAGGGCTCTGAAGCTTTCTTT
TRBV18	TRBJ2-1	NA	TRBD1	CASSPRGQGAYEQFF	TGTGCCAGCTCACCAAGGGGACAGGGGGCCTATGAGCAGTTCTTC
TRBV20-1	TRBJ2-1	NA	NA	CSAREDEQFF	TGCAGTGCTAGAGAGGATGAGCAGTTCTTC
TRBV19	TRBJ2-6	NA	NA	CASVPSGANVLTF	TGTGCCAGTGTTCCCTCTGGGGCCAACGTCCTGACTTTC
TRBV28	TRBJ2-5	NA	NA	CASSFRTGLGEETQYF	TGTGCCAGCAGTTTCCGAACAGGGCTGGGAGAAGAGACCCAGTACTTC
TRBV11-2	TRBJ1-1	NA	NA	CASSLIRSLNTEAFF	TGTGCCAGCAGCTTAATCAGGAGTCTGAACACTGAAGCTTTCTTT
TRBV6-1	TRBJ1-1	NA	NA	CASSVQGGEAFF	TGTGCCAGCAGTGTGCAGGGTGGTGAAGCTTTCTTT
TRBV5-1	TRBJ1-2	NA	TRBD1	CASSAGTGINYGYTF	TGCGCCAGCAGCGCCGGGACAGGGATAAACTATGGCTACACCTTC
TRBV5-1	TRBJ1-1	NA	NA	CASSWTHMNTEAFF	TGCGCCAGCAGCTGGACCCACATGAACACTGAAGCTTTCTTT
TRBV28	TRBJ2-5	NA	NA	CASSPSGSVEETQYF	TGTGCCAGCAGCCCCTCTGGTAGCGTAGAAGAGACCCAGTACTTC
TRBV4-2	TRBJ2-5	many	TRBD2	CASSQGSAGVEETQYF	TGTGCCAGCAGCCAAGGGTCTGCGGGAGTAGAAGAGACCCAGTACTTC
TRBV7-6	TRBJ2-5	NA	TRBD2	CASSLARGVQETQYF	TGTGCCAGCAGCTTAGCGCGGGGGGTCCAAGAGACCCAGTACTTC
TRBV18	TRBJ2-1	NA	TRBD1	CASSPPGTGVGGQFF	TGTGCCAGCTCACCACCCGGTACAGGGGTTGGTGGGCAGTTCTTC
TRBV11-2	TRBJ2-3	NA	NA	CASSYLTGTTDTQYF	TGTGCCAGCAGCTACCTAACTGGAACCACAGATACGCAGTATTTT
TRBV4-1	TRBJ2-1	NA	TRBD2	CASSQDWGEGRGYNEQFF	TGCGCCAGCAGCCAAGATTGGGGGGAGGGACGAGGGTACAATGAGCAGTTCTTC
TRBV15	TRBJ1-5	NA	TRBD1	CATSRGLTGVSEPQHF	TGTGCCACCAGCAGAGGCTTGACAGGGGTGAGCGAGCCCCAGCATTTT
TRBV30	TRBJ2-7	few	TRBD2	CACLIPGLAGEKSSYEQYF	TGTGCCTGCCTCATCCCGGGACTAGCGGGAGAGAAGAGCTCCTACGAGCAGTACTTC
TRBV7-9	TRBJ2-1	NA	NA	CASSHQGTWGNEQFF	TGTGCCAGCAGCCATCAAGGGACCTGGGGGAATGAGCAGTTCTTC
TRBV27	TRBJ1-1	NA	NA	CASGIRRTLMGAFF	TGTGCCAGCGGGATAAGACGGACTCTCATGGGAGCTTTCTTT
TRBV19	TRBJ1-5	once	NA	CASSTGWYSNQPQHF	TGTGCCAGTAGTACAGGGTGGTATAGCAATCAGCCCCAGCATTTT
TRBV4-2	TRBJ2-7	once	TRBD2	CASSQELAESSYEQYF	TGTGCCAGCAGCCAAGAACTAGCGGAGAGCTCCTACGAGCAGTACTTC
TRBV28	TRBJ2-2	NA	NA	CASSLRQGYTGELFF	TGTGCCAGCAGTTTAAGGCAGGGATACACCGGGGAGCTGTTTTTT
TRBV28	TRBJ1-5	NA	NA	CASRSGTKDQPQHF	TGTGCCAGCAGGTCCGGGACAAAGGATCAGCCCCAGCATTTT
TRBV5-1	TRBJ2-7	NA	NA	CASSGGLNYEQYF	TGCGCCAGCAGCGGGGGACTGAACTACGAGCAGTACTTC
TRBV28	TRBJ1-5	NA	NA	CASGVEQGGNQPQHF	TGTGCCAGCGGGGTCGAACAGGGAGGCAATCAGCCCCAGCATTTT
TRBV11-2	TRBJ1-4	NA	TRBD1	CASSLGVGGFEKLFF	TGTGCCAGCAGCTTAGGGGTAGGGGGCTTTGAAAAACTGTTTTTT
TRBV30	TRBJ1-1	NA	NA	CAWARGNTEAFF	TGTGCCTGGGCCAGGGGGAACACTGAAGCTTTCTTT
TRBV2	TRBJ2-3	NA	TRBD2	CASSPTGGPTDTQYF	TGTGCCAGCAGTCCCACGGGAGGGCCTACAGATACGCAGTATTTT
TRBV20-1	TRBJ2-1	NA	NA	CSVVRDNEQFF	TGCAGTGTCGTACGAGACAATGAGCAGTTCTTC
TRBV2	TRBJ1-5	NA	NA	CASSEEAGYNQPQHF	TGTGCCAGCAGTGAAGAGGCAGGGTATAATCAGCCCCAGCATTTT
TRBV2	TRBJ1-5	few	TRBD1	CASSLTGGAQPQHF	TGTGCCAGCAGTCTTACAGGGGGCGCCCAGCCCCAGCATTTT
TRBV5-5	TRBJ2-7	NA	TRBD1	CASSSGPGQGLYEQYF	TGTGCCAGCAGCTCCGGTCCGGGACAGGGGCTTTACGAGCAGTACTTC